The TCR beta chain under discussion was sequenced for a study of blood T cell repertoires in COVID-19. Study summary: Sources were T cells, B-cell-depleted T cells, or PBMCs; the material itself was cDNA or gDNA.

Trimming removed 3 bases from V and 4 bases from J, with 13 bases in between. CDR1 and CDR2 (germline): KGHSH, LQKENI. CDR3 length: 14 amino acids. Profiling relied on immunoSEQ multiplex PCR, and the TCRdb table lists in-frame clones only, not all of them. The sample contains 390,000 or so clones, around nine tenths of which appear only once. V usage is TRBV18 and J usage is TRBJ2-7; D uncertain. The sequencing sample was made of PBMCs or T cells enriched from blood (not recorded which). The TCR was taken from a woman aged 45-65 years who had recovered from COVID-19. The CDR3 DNA sequence: TGTGCCAGCTCACCTTATTCGTCCGGGTACGAGCAGTACTTC. Its translation is CASSPYSSGYEQYF.